Listed here are 20 T cell receptor beta chains from one sample, sequenced in a study of regulatory T cells in long-lasting Graves disease. Arm-PCR of CDR3 regions with iRepertoire HTBI primers generated TCR beta libraries. TCRdb reprocessed the multiplex PCR reads via MiXCR and lists one record per CDR3 protein. The sample has 440,000 or so distinct CDR3 sequences, approximately 15% seen once. Time point given: newly diagnosed GD, antithyroid drugs for less than 3 months. PBMCs were the source of the RNA used for TCR sequencing. These records were also assigned to another study, of T cells in Graves' hyperthyroidism and ophthalmopathy.

The source material was peripheral blood mononuclear cells (PBMCs), sampled at new diagnosis, from a patient treated with antithyroid drugs. These receptors all come from a woman aged 25-40 years with Graves disease.

This clonotype was detected only a few times. The chain has TRBV19 and TRBJ2-2; 7 nucleotides align to TRBD1. CDR1 and CDR2 from the germline V gene are LNHDA and SQIVND (reference sequence). With 5 bases clipped from V and 7 bases from J, the junction kept 7 bases outside the gene matches. This CDR3 region has 14 residues. The CDR3, as DNA: TGTGCCAGTAGTCCCGACAGGGAAAGCGGGGAGCTGTTTTTT. Its protein product is CASSPDRESGELFF.

This clonotype was detected many times. J is TRBJ2-2 and V is TRBV27; 10 bases line up with TRBD2. V gave up 2 bases and J gave up 3 bases; unmatched junction bases: 6. Looked up from germline, CDR1 is MNHEY and CDR2 is SMNVEV (reference sequence). The CDR3 loop spans 17 amino acids. Here the CDR3 reads CASSLIPAGGDTGELFF. Here the CDR3 DNA reads TGTGCCAGCAGTTTAATACCAGCGGGAGGGGACACCGGGGAGCTGTTTTTT.

This chain uses TRBV10-3 with TRBJ1-1; 7 bases are a match to TRBD1. V trimming: 3 bases; J trimming: 4 bases; junction bases outside the gene matches: 11. This CDR3 has 16 amino acids. From germline, CDR1 is ENHRY and CDR2 SYGVKD. CDR3 in DNA: TGTGCCATCAGTGAACCCCTGACAGGGAGGAGCACTGAAGCTTTCTTT. Its protein is CAISEPLTGRSTEAFF.

The V and J genes are TRBV30 and TRBJ1-2, with D tentatively TRBD1 (6 bases). The CDR3 covers 13 residues. Trimming removed 3 bases at V and 8 bases at J, with 16 bases between. Looked up from germline, CDR1 is GTSNPN and CDR2 is SVGIG (reference sequence). The CDR3 sequence: CAWRTSGVGGYTF. In DNA form, the CDR3 reads TGTGCCTGGAGGACCTCAGGGGTAGGAGGCTACACCTTC.

This clonotype has more than one count but fewer than ten. The chain recombines TRBV6-5 with TRBJ1-1; 7 bases line up with TRBD1. Trimming took 3 bases from V and 11 from J; bases not matched to a gene: 12. The germline gives CDR1 MNHEY, CDR2 SVGAGI. This CDR3 has 14 residues. The DNA of the CDR3 is TGTGCCAGCAGTTATGAAGCCGACAGGGTAAAGGCTTTCTTT. Translating it yields CASSYEADRVKAFF.

This clonotype occurred a few times. The chain has TRBV4-1 and TRBJ1-2; TRBD1 might be the D (6 bases). There are 15 residues in the CDR3. Germline V gene data show CDR1 as MGHRA and CDR2 as YSYEKL. V was cut by 5 bases and J by 8 bases, with 21 bases left in between. CDR3 sequence (DNA): TGCGCCAGCAGCTTACGGACAGATCAAGCGGGAGGCTACACCTTC. Protein product: CASSLRTDQAGGYTF.

The V gene is TRBV20-1, the J gene TRBJ1-2; D unresolved. The CDR3 extends over 13 amino acids. Germline assignment: CDR1 DFQATT and CDR2 SNEGSKA (reference sequence). V was pared by 0 bases and J by 9 bases, with 14 bases between. The CDR3 sequence: CSARDLRLHSYTF. For the CDR3, the DNA is TGCAGTGCTAGAGATCTCAGACTTCATAGCTACACCTTC.

The chain couples TRBV18 to TRBJ1-1, with D possibly TRBD1 on 6 matching bases. Trimming left V 3 bases short and J 5 bases short, with 16 bases between. From germline, CDR1 is KGHSH and CDR2 LQKENI. The CDR3 consists of 15 residues. CDR3 coding DNA: TGTGCCAGCTCACCCCGAACAGGGTCGGGAACTGAAGCTTTCTTT. It codes for CASSPRTGSGTEAFF.

This clonotype has ten or more counts. The V and J genes are TRBV11-3 and TRBJ1-1; D ambiguous. The germline V gene encodes CDR1 SGHNT and CDR2 YENEEA. The CDR3 is 14 residues long. Trimming cost V 5 bases and J 6 bases, with 16 bases left between them. The CDR3 here is CASSQAQRRAEAFF. The CDR3 DNA follows: TGTGCCAGCAGCCAGGCGCAGAGGAGGGCTGAAGCTTTCTTT. Drawing the rest from reference TRBV11-3 and TRBJ1-1, the complete variable domain is EAGVVQSPRYKIIEKKQPVAFWCNPISGHNTLYWYLQNLGQGPELLIRYENEEAVDDSQLPKDRFSAERLKGVDSTLKIQPAELGDSAVYLCASSQAQRRAEAFFGQGTRLTVV.

This clonotype appeared a few times. Sequence at one end of the junction differs from germline and may be a read error. The rearrangement links TRBV11-2 to TRBJ2-3; 7 bases agree with TRBD2. Germline V gene data show CDR1 as SGHAT and CDR2 as FQNNGV. The CDR3 is 16 amino acids. DNA for the CDR3: TGTGCCAGCGGCTTGAAAGCGGGACTTAGCACAGATACGCAGTATTTT. Protein: CASGLKAGLSTDTQYF.

This clonotype has more than one count but fewer than ten. The DNA for the CDR3 is TGTGCCAGCAGTTTTCGTTCAATCCAGCATTTT. It codes for CASSFRSIQHF. The V and J genes are TRBV28 and TRBJ1-5; D not certain. The V end lost 3 bases, the J end lost 12 bases, and 9 bases lay between the germline ends. Per the germline V gene, CDR1 is MDHEN and CDR2 is SYDVKM. The CDR3 runs to 11 residues.

This clonotype was recorded only once. The J gene is TRBJ2-2, the V gene TRBV28; 8 nucleotides align to TRBD2. Germline V gene data show CDR1 as MDHEN and CDR2 as SYDVKM. The CDR3 is made up of 15 amino acids. Trimming took 5 bases from V and 3 from J; bases not matched to a gene: 5. CDR3 region: CASSPPGLDTGELFF. The CDR3 nucleotides are TGTGCCAGCAGTCCGCCGGGACTAGACACCGGGGAGCTGTTTTTT.

This CDR3 is CASSQWPGTNSDTQYF. In DNA form, the CDR3 reads TGTGCCAGCAGCCAGTGGCCCGGGACCAACAGTGATACGCAGTATTTT. This chain links TRBV4-2 with TRBJ2-3; D is perhaps TRBD1 or TRBD2 (5 bases each). The V end was cut by 3 bases, the J end by 6 bases, with 19 bases between. The CDR3 has 16 residues. CDR1 and CDR2 from the germline V gene are LGHNA and YNFKEQ.

This clonotype was seen repeatedly, ten times or more. The V call is TRBV6-5, the J call TRBJ2-7; 7 positions agree with TRBD2. CDR1 is MNHEY and CDR2 is SVGAGI in the germline V gene. The CDR3 consists of 12 residues. The junction had 1 base not matched to a gene; V was cut back by 3 bases and J by 5 bases. CDR3 residues: CASSYGTNEQYF. CDR3 nucleotide sequence: TGTGCCAGCAGTTATGGGACTAACGAGCAGTACTTC.

This clonotype was seen a handful of times. The genes are TRBV6-1 and TRBJ1-3; D is perhaps TRBD1 (6 bases). CDR1 MNHNS and CDR2 SASEGT come from the germline V gene. Trimming took off 6 bases at V and 0 bases at J, with 18 bases between the two ends. The CDR3 is 17 residues long. This chain's CDR3 is CASRISGQQGSGNTIYF. In DNA, the CDR3 is TGTGCCAGCAGAATCTCAGGACAACAGGGCTCTGGAAACACCATATATTTT.

V usage is TRBV5-1 and J usage is TRBJ2-5; D could derive from TRBD1 or TRBD2 (6 bases each). The CDR3 totals 15 residues. Germline-derived CDR1 and CDR2 are SGHRS and YFSETQ. V shed 0 bases and J shed 5 bases, with 14 bases lying between them. The CDR3 reads CASSLGSGGDETQYF. In nucleotides, the CDR3 is TGCGCCAGCAGCTTGGGGTCCGGGGGCGACGAGACCCAGTACTTC.

The chain couples TRBV7-2 to TRBJ2-5; 10 nucleotides align to TRBD2. V trimming: 1 base; J trimming: 4 bases; junction bases outside the gene matches: 9. Germline lookup yields CDR1 SGHTA and CDR2 FQGNSA. CDR3 size: 17 residues. This CDR3 is CASSLVPSGRGRETQYF. The CDR3 nucleotides read TGTGCCAGCAGCTTAGTCCCCAGCGGGAGGGGGCGAGAGACCCAGTACTTC.

This clonotype was detected many times. The rearrangement links TRBV6-1 to TRBJ1-5; no reliable D call. Trimming pared 3 bases from V and 0 bases from J, leaving 6 bases between. CDR1 MNHNS and CDR2 SASEGT come from the germline V gene. The CDR3 runs to 14 residues. CDR3 in DNA: TGTGCCAGCAGTGATACGATTAGCAATCAGCCCCAGCATTTT. As protein: CASSDTISNQPQHF.

This clonotype was counted many times. The chain recombines TRBV18 with TRBJ2-7; the D gene is possibly TRBD2 (6 bases). Germline V lookup: CDR1 KGHSH, CDR2 LQKENI. V was shortened by 3 bases and J by 3 bases, with 12 bases between the two germline ends. The CDR3 covers 14 residues. This CDR3 reads CASSPAGRSYEQYF. The CDR3 DNA reads TGTGCCAGCTCACCTGCGGGACGGAGCTACGAGCAGTACTTC.

As concerns this clonotype: One end of the junction does not line up with germline, which may come from a read error. The chain uses TRBV5-1 and TRBJ2-7; 8 bases fit TRBD2. The CDR3 consists of 16 residues. The germline CDR1 and CDR2 sequences are SGHRS and YFSETQ. Here the CDR3 reads CASSLALTGGAYEQHF. CDR3 DNA sequence: TGCGCCAGCAGCTTGGCCTTGACGGGAGGGGCCTACGAGCAGCACTTC. Looking up the rest from reference TRBV5-1 and TRBJ2-7 gives the full variable domain: KAGVTQTPRYLIKTRGQQVTLSCSPISGHRSVSWYQQTPGQGLQFLFEYFSETQRNKGNFPGRFSGRQFSNSRSEMNVSTLELGDSALYLCASSLALTGGAYEQHFGPGTRLTVT.